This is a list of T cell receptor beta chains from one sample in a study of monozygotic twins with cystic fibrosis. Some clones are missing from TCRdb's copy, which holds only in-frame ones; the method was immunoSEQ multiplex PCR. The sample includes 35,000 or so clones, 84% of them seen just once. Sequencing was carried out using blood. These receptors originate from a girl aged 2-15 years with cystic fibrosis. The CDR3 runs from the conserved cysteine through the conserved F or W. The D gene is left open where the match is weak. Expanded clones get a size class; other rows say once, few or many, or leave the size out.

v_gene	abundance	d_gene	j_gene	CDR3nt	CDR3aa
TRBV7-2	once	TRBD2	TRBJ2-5	TGTGCCAGCAGCTTAGGCGCTAGCGGGCAAGAGACCCAGTACTTC	CASSLGASGQETQYF
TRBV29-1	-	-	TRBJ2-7	TGCAGCGTCGCTACCGGGACCTCTATCTACGAGCAGTACTTC	CSVATGTSIYEQYF
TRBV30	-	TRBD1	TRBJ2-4	TGTGCCTTCCTCGGGACAGCCTTAAACATTCAGTACTTC	CAFLGTALNIQYF
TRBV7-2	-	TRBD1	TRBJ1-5	TGTGCCAGCAGCTTAGTAGGGGGCGCCCCCAATCAGCCCCAGCATTTT	CASSLVGGAPNQPQHF
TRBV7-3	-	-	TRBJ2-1	TGTGCCAGCAGCTTAAATCCGAATGAGCAGTTCTTC	CASSLNPNEQFF
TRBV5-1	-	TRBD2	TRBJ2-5	TGCGCCAGCAGCTTGGCCGGGGTAGCGGGGGGAGGAGAGACCCAGTACTTC	CASSLAGVAGGGETQYF
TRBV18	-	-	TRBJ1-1	TGTGCCAGCTCACGTGCCCCGGGACACCAGAACACTGAAGCTTTCTTT	CASSRAPGHQNTEAFF
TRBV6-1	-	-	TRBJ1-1	TGTGCCAGCAATTTACAGGGTCTTAAGACTGAAGCTTTCTTT	CASNLQGLKTEAFF
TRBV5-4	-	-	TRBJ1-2	TGTGCCAGCAGCTTGGAAGGGGTGTATAACTATGGCTACACCTTC	CASSLEGVYNYGYTF
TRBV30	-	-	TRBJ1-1	TGTGCCTGGCCCAGGGAGGGGCTTGAAGCTTTCTTT	CAWPREGLEAFF
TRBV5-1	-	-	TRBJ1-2	TGCGCCAGCAGCTCCCATGAGCGGCCCGCCTATGGCTACACCTTC	CASSSHERPAYGYTF
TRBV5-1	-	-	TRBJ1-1	TGCGCCAGCAGCTTCGGTAGTCTGAACACTGAAGCTTTCTTT	CASSFGSLNTEAFF
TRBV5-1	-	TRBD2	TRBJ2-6	TGCGCCAGCAGCCCGGGGGGTTCTGGGGCCAACGTCCTGACTTTC	CASSPGGSGANVLTF
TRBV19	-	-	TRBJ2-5	TGTGCCAGTAGTATATGGAGTCTTGAACACGAGCAAGAGACCCAGTACTTC	CASSIWSLEHEQETQYF
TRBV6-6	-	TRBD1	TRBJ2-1	TGTGCCAGCAGTTACAAGGGGGCGCAAAACAATGAGCAGTTCTTC	CASSYKGAQNNEQFF
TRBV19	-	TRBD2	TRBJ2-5	TGTGCCAGTAGTACGACTAGCGGGGGGGCCCAAGAGACCCAGTACTTC	CASSTTSGGAQETQYF
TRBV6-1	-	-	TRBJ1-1	TGTGCCAGCAGTGTGTCCTGGAACACTGAAGCTTTCTTT	CASSVSWNTEAFF
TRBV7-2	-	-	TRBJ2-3	TGTGCCAGCAGCTTAACCCGGGTTCCCACAGATACGCAGTATTTT	CASSLTRVPTDTQYF
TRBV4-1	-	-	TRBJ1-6	TGCGCCAGCAGCCTGGGGGAACTAGACTCACCCCTCCACTTT	CASSLGELDSPLHF
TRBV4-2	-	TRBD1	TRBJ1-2	TGTGCCAGCAGCCCAATAACAGGGGAGGCATATGGCTACACCTTC	CASSPITGEAYGYTF
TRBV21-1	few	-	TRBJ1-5	-	CASSKVGRGNQPQHF
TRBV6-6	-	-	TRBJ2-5	TGTGCCAGCAGTTCTGGTGTTAACACGTACTTC	CASSSGVNTYF
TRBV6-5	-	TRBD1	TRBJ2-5	TGTGCCAGCAGTGCGACAAGGACAGGGCAAGAGACCCAGTACTTC	CASSATRTGQETQYF
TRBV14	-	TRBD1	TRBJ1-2	TGTGCCAGCAGCCAAGAGTTAGGAGGGGGCGCGGGAGGCTACACCTTC	CASSQELGGGAGGYTF
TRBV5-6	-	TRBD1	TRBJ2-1	TGTGCCAGCGCCGGACAGGGCAACAATGAGCAGTTCTTC	CASAGQGNNEQFF